The 11 T cell receptor beta chains in this list originate from one sample, sequenced in a study of T cells in localized non-small cell lung cancer (dated by TCRdb to 2019 to 2021). Libraries were built with the immunoSEQ multiplex PCR assay. Sourced from immuneACCESS, this table was stored by TCRdb with only in-frame sequences that have V and J called. A share of the clones is absent; for the studies checked, an unresolved V gene accounts for under half, and the remainder has no known explanation. This sample gives about 20,000 clones in total; about 89% of them show up just once. Jointly, the top ten make up less than 15% of the sample. Sequenced here: PBMCs, sampled before any cancer treatment. Every receptor here comes from a man between 40 and 70 years old with stage II squamous cell lung carcinoma.

This clone was counted only a few times. The chain is built from TRBV5-5 and TRBJ2-7; TRBD2 matches at 7 bases. CDR3 length: 15 residues. With V trimmed by 4 bases and J by 7 bases, 14 bases remained unmatched. Germline V lookup: CDR1 SGHKS, CDR2 YYEKEE (reference sequence). CDR3 sequence: CASSPGRGSGREQYF. The DNA of the CDR3 is TGTGCCAGCAGCCCTGGGAGGGGATCCGGTCGGGAGCAGTACTTC.

The rearrangement joins TRBV12-1 to TRBJ2-1; the listed D gene, TRBD2, was not tested against the DNA. TRBV12-1 is a pseudogene segment. The CDR3 length is 16 residues. CDR3 in amino acids: CASSPTLAGAYNEQFF. The CDR3 DNA is TGTGCCAGCAGCCCGACACTAGCGGGAGCCTACAATGAGCAGTTCTTC.

The chain carries TRBV14 and TRBJ2-1, with unresolved D. V dropped 0 bases and J dropped 15 bases, with 12 bases sitting between them. The CDR3 spans 12 residues. Germline V gives CDR1 SGHDN, CDR2 FVKESK. The DNA of the CDR3 is TGTGCCAGCAGCCAAGAGGAAGGATTTCTGTTCTTC. Protein sequence: CASSQEEGFLFF.

The V call is TRBV4-3, the J call TRBJ2-5, with unresolved D. Germline assignment: CDR1 LGHNA and CDR2 YSLEER. The V end was cut by 0 bases, the J end by 4 bases, with 12 bases between. CDR3 length equals 15 residues. This CDR3 is CASSQEARSSETQYF. CDR3 bases: TGCGCCAGCAGCCAAGAGGCCCGGTCCTCAGAGACCCAGTACTTC.

This chain connects TRBV29-1 to TRBJ1-1; TRBD1 might be the D (5 bases). Trimming shortened V by 4 bases and J by 5 bases, and 11 bases separated the two germline ends. The CDR3 loop spans 12 amino acids. In germline, CDR1 is SQVTM, CDR2 ANQGSEA. DNA of the CDR3: TGCAGCGTTGGGGCGACAGATACTGAAGCTTTCTTT. It specifies CSVGATDTEAFF.

This clone was seen only a few times. This chain links TRBV4-1 with TRBJ1-1; 7 bases match TRBD1. Unmatched junction bases numbered 5, after V lost 6 bases and J lost 1 base. This CDR3 contains 14 residues. Looked up from germline, CDR1 is MGHRA and CDR2 is YSYEKL. CDR3 amino acids: CASRGQLKNTEAFF. CDR3 DNA sequence: TGCGCCAGCAGGGGACAGCTCAAGAACACTGAAGCTTTCTTT.

This chain joins TRBV11-1 and TRBJ2-6; the D gene could be TRBD1 or TRBD2 (6 bases each). This CDR3 spans 18 amino acids. V dropped 4 bases and J dropped 0 bases, with 16 bases sitting between them. Per germline, CDR1 SGHAT and CDR2 FQDESV (reference sequence). Here the CDR3 DNA reads TGTGCCAGCAGCTGGAGGGGCAGGGGCCTCTCTGGGGCCAACGTCCTGACTTTC. This encodes CASSWRGRGLSGANVLTF.

The chain couples TRBV21-1 to TRBJ1-5. TRBV21-1 is designated a pseudogene. The CDR3 spans 16 residues. The CDR3 DNA is TGTGCCAGCAGCAAAGTGGCCATCAGAGAGGAAAAGCCCCAGCATTTT. This codes for CASSKVAIREEKPQHF.

The chain carries TRBV18 and TRBJ2-7; no clear D. Germline V CDR1 and CDR2: KGHSH, LQKENI. Trimming took off 6 bases at V and 0 bases at J, with 3 bases between the two ends. The CDR3 is 11 amino acids. CDR3 nucleotides: TGTGCCAGCTCGCACTCCTACGAGCAGTACTTC. It specifies CASSHSYEQYF.

The chain uses TRBV30 and TRBJ1-5, with D possibly matching TRBD1 (5 bases). The CDR3 extends over 14 amino acids. Germline values: CDR1 GTSNPN, CDR2 SVGIG (reference sequence). With 0 bases removed from V and 6 bases from J, the gap between germline ends came to 12 bases. The CDR3 protein is CAWSVLGGGQPQHF. DNA for the CDR3: TGTGCCTGGAGTGTTTTGGGGGGTGGTCAGCCCCAGCATTTT.

The chain has TRBV5-1 and TRBJ1-2, with D unresolved. Trimming took off 3 bases at V and 4 bases at J, with 7 bases between the two ends. The CDR3 runs to 12 residues. The V gene's germline CDR1 is SGHRS and CDR2 YFSETQ. CDR3 nucleotide sequence: TGCGCCAGCAGCTCTTCGACCTATGGCTACACCTTC. This sequence encodes CASSSSTYGYTF.